Presented here are 26 T cell receptor beta chains from one specimen sequenced in a study of cytomegalovirus exposure and HLA in healthy donors. PCR was performed using 60 Vbeta and 13 Jbeta primers. Repertoires were generated with immunoSEQ multiplex PCR, while TCRdb's copy carries only in-frame clones and drops some. The table shows about 130,000 clones, with approximately 85% occurring only once. What was sequenced was PBMCs. All receptors derive from a woman in her thirties in good health and CMV-seropositive.

The chain has TRBV5-1 and TRBJ2-2, with 7 nucleotides matching TRBD1. The CDR3 has 16 amino acids. Trimming took 1 base from V and 1 from J; bases not matched to a gene: 4. The germline gives CDR1 SGHRS, CDR2 YFSETQ. CDR3 bases: TGCGCCAGCAGCTTGTCACAGGGGAGGAACACCGGGGAGCTGTTTTTT. As protein: CASSLSQGRNTGELFF.

The V and J genes are TRBV5-1 and TRBJ1-5; D uncertain. V was pared by 0 bases and J by 4 bases, with 14 bases between. The CDR3 spans 16 residues. Germline V CDR1 and CDR2: SGHRS, YFSETQ. The CDR3: CASSLAQPSQNQPQHF. The CDR3 coding sequence is TGCGCCAGCAGCTTGGCACAGCCCTCCCAAAATCAGCCCCAGCATTTT.

V gene TRBV27 combines with J gene TRBJ2-2; D unresolved. The germline V and J ends were trimmed by 5 bases and 5 bases, with 9 bases remaining between them. This CDR3 has 13 residues. The germline CDR1 and CDR2 sequences are MNHEY and SMNVEV (reference sequence). The chain's CDR3 is CASSVSATGELFF. The DNA of the CDR3 is TGTGCCAGCAGTGTAAGCGCGACCGGGGAGCTGTTTTTT.

The chain joins TRBV18 to TRBJ2-1; 10 nucleotides agree with TRBD2. The germline CDR1 and CDR2 sequences are KGHSH and LQKENI. V lost 2 bases to trimming and J lost 5 bases; unmatched junction nucleotides: 9. The CDR3 has 17 amino acids. CDR3 bases: TGTGCCAGCTCACCAGCTCTAGCGGGGGCTGGCGACAATGAGCAGTTCTTC. Translated: CASSPALAGAGDNEQFF.

The J gene is TRBJ2-5, the V gene TRBV7-2; D is unresolved. V was shortened by 4 bases and J by 7 bases, with 13 bases between the two germline ends. Germline V CDR1 and CDR2: SGHTA, FQGNSA. The CDR3 loop spans 13 amino acids. CDR3 in amino acids: CASSSISPGTQYF. As DNA, the CDR3 is TGTGCCAGCAGCTCAATATCTCCCGGGACCCAGTACTTC.

The chain has TRBV5-4 and TRBJ1-3; maybe TRBD1 (6 bases). The ends were cut back, 3 bases at V and 5 bases at J, with 18 bases in the middle. This CDR3 is 16 amino acids long. Germline-derived CDR1 and CDR2 are SGHNT and YYREEE (reference sequence). The CDR3 DNA reads as TGTGCCAGCAGCTCGGCAGGGGCCCCCGGGAGAAACACCATATATTTT. This gives the protein CASSSAGAPGRNTIYF.

CDR3: CASAQSQDFFEKLFF. In DNA form, the CDR3 reads TGTGCCAGCGCTCAGAGCCAGGACTTTTTTGAAAAACTGTTTTTT. The chain employs TRBV28 and TRBJ1-4; D unclear. Trimming cost V 8 bases and J 7 bases, with 20 bases left between them. This CDR3 region has 15 residues. The V gene's germline CDR1 is MDHEN and CDR2 SYDVKM. Full variable domain (missing parts from reference TRBV28 and TRBJ1-4): DVKVTQSSRYLVKRTGEKVFLECVQDMDHENMFWYRQDPGLGLRLIYFSYDVKMKEKGDIPEGYSVSREKKERFSLILESASTNQTSMYLCASAQSQDFFEKLFFGSGTQLSVL.

Note on this clone: This sample also contains other DNA sequences that code for the same CDR3. The gene calls are TRBV7-3 and TRBJ2-2; TRBD1 matches at 8 bases. Germline values: CDR1 SGHTA, CDR2 FQGTGA. Germline trimming cut 2 bases from V and 7 bases from J; bases unmatched to any gene: 3. The CDR3 is made up of 14 amino acids. The CDR3 loop is CASSLGQGFGELFF. CDR3 sequence (DNA): TGTGCCAGCAGCTTAGGACAGGGATTCGGGGAGCTGTTTTTT.

This sequence joins TRBV6-5 and TRBJ2-1; 13 bases match TRBD2. The CDR3 is 15 residues long. Per the germline V gene, CDR1 is MNHEY and CDR2 is SVGAGI. J was trimmed by 9 bases and V by 6 bases; bases with no gene match: 8. CDR3 protein: CASSSTSGRALEQFF. CDR3 sequence (DNA): TGTGCCAGCAGCTCTACTAGCGGGAGGGCCCTTGAGCAGTTCTTC.

This clone was seen a single time. The rearrangement joins TRBV5-1 to TRBJ1-5, with D maybe TRBD1 (5 bases). The CDR3 sequence is 15 residues long. The germline V gene has CDR1 SGHRS and CDR2 YFSETQ. V lost 5 bases to trimming and J lost 0 bases, with 12 bases between them. The CDR3 DNA follows: TGCGCCAGCAGGAGACAGTACGATAGCAATCAGCCCCAGCATTTT. Protein sequence: CASRRQYDSNQPQHF.

The chain recombines TRBV12-5 with TRBJ2-1; D gene uncertain. The V gene lost 0 bases and the J gene lost 6 bases, with 15 bases spanning the gap. The CDR3 spans 16 residues. The germline V gene has CDR1 LGHNT and CDR2 FRNRAP. CDR3 bases: TGTGCTAGTGGTTTGGTACTTGGGCAGTTGAGCAATGAGCAGTTCTTC. Translated, it gives CASGLVLGQLSNEQFF.

The rearrangement joins TRBV27 to TRBJ1-1, with D perhaps TRBD1 (6 bases). Germline CDR1 is MNHEY and CDR2 is SMNVEV (reference sequence). The CDR3 spans 14 residues. V shed 3 bases and J shed 4 bases, with 12 bases lying between them. The CDR3 bases are TGTGCCAGCAGTTTCTGGCGGGGGGCCACTGAAGCTTTCTTT. This sequence encodes CASSFWRGATEAFF.

V and J are TRBV18 and TRBJ1-2, with unresolved D. Trimming shortened V by 5 bases and J by 0 bases, and 10 bases separated the two germline ends. Per germline, CDR1 KGHSH and CDR2 LQKENI. This CDR3 has 14 residues. CDR3 residues: CASSGTAPNYGYTF. The CDR3 DNA reads as TGTGCCAGCTCAGGAACAGCCCCTAACTATGGCTACACCTTC.

The rearrangement joins TRBV29-1 to TRBJ1-3; no definite D call. The CDR3 contains 12 residues. Trimming left V 6 bases short and J 0 bases short, with 6 bases between. Per germline, CDR1 SQVTM and CDR2 ANQGSEA. CDR3 region: CSVSVSGNTIYF. The CDR3 region has the DNA TGCAGCGTCAGCGTCTCTGGAAACACCATATATTTT. Complete variable domain (other parts from reference TRBV29-1 and TRBJ1-3): SAVISQKPSRDICQRGTSLTIQCQVDSQVTMMFWYRQQPGQSLTLIATANQGSEATYESGFVIDKFPISRPNLTFSTLTVSNMSPEDSSIYLCSVSVSGNTIYFGEGSWLTVV.

On this clone: This specimen includes other DNA sequences encoding the same CDR3. This chain uses TRBV5-4 with TRBJ1-2, with D perhaps matching TRBD1 (5 bases). Trimming took 4 bases from V and 2 from J, leaving 9 bases between them. Germline V gene sequence: CDR1 SGHNT, CDR2 YYREEE (reference sequence). This CDR3 is built from 13 residues. Here the CDR3 reads CASSPDRNYGYTF. The DNA of the CDR3 is TGTGCCAGCAGCCCTGACAGAAACTATGGCTACACCTTC.

The V gene is TRBV20-1, the J gene TRBJ1-1; D ambiguous. CDR1 and CDR2 from the germline V gene are DFQATT and SNEGSKA (reference sequence). The length of the CDR3 is 9 residues. In DNA, the CDR3 is TGCAGGAGCTCAGGCTCGGCTTTCTTT. Amino acids: CRSSGSAFF.

V usage is TRBV5-1 and J usage is TRBJ2-5; D is possibly TRBD2 (5 bases). Between the trimmed V and J ends, which lost 6 bases and 2 bases, there was a span of 17 bases. The germline gives CDR1 SGHRS, CDR2 YFSETQ. CDR3 length: 15 amino acids. This chain's CDR3 is CASTPQVTGQETQYF. CDR3 nucleotide sequence: TGCGCCAGCACCCCCCAGGTGACGGGGCAAGAGACCCAGTACTTC.

The chain is built from TRBV29-1 and TRBJ1-5; a possible D gene is TRBD1 (6 bases). Germline CDR1 is SQVTM and CDR2 is ANQGSEA. The CDR3 totals 14 residues. V lost 5 bases and J 6 bases, leaving 17 bases between the germline ends. The CDR3 sequence: CSVSADRKGQPQHF. CDR3 DNA: TGCAGCGTTTCCGCGGACAGAAAAGGTCAGCCCCAGCATTTT.

The chain recombines TRBV19 with TRBJ1-2; a weak D match, TRBD1 (5 bases). V was cut by 0 bases and J by 4 bases, with 12 bases left in between. The CDR3 runs 15 residues. Germline-derived CDR1 and CDR2 are LNHDA and SQIVND (reference sequence). This CDR3 is CASSIDAQGLYGYTF. The CDR3 DNA is TGTGCCAGTAGTATAGATGCGCAGGGCCTCTATGGCTACACCTTC.

The V gene is TRBV9, the J gene TRBJ2-4, with 10 bases aligning to TRBD1. The V and J ends lost 0 bases and 8 bases, in that order; junction bases with no gene match: 5. CDR1 is SGDLS, CDR2 YYNGEE, per germline. The CDR3 length is 15 residues. In nucleotides, the CDR3 is TGTGCCAGCAGCGTAGATGTCGGGACAGGGGACATTCAGTACTTC. Its translation is CASSVDVGTGDIQYF.

The V and J genes are TRBV11-2 and TRBJ1-2; 12 bases match TRBD1. The CDR3 contains 15 residues. With V trimmed by 6 bases and J by 7 bases, 9 bases remained unmatched. Germline CDR1 reads SGHAT; CDR2 reads FQNNGV. CDR3 DNA sequence: TGTGCCAGCAGACAGGGACAGGGGGCAATCGGTGGCTACACCTTC. Amino acid sequence: CASRQGQGAIGGYTF. Based on the CDR3 plus reference TRBV11-2 and TRBJ1-2, the full variable domain is EAGVAQSPRYKIIEKRQSVAFWCNPISGHATLYWYQQILGQGPKLLIQFQNNGVVDDSQLPKDRFSAERLKGVDSTLKIQPAKLEDSAVYLCASRQGQGAIGGYTFGSGTRLTVV.

The V and J genes are TRBV7-9 and TRBJ2-5, with D tentatively TRBD2 (6 bases). The CDR3 runs 15 residues. Between the trimmed V and J ends, which lost 3 bases and 4 bases, there was a span of 15 bases. Germline CDR1 and CDR2: SEHNR and FQNEAQ (reference sequence). CDR3 region: CASSFVRAGGETQYF. The CDR3 DNA is TGTGCCAGCAGCTTCGTCCGGGCCGGGGGAGAGACCCAGTACTTC.

The chain joins TRBV5-1 to TRBJ2-2; 13 nucleotides agree with TRBD2. Germline V CDR1 and CDR2: SGHRS, YFSETQ. This CDR3 region has 15 residues. V dropped 6 bases and J dropped 4; count of bases not matched to a gene: 3. The CDR3 coding sequence is TGCGCCAGCAACCGGACTAGCGGGAGCACCGGGGAGCTGTTTTTT. It codes for CASNRTSGSTGELFF.

The V and J genes are TRBV28 and TRBJ2-3, with D possibly matching TRBD1 (5 bases). V was trimmed by 3 bases and J by 11 bases, leaving 12 bases between them. The germline V gene has CDR1 MDHEN and CDR2 SYDVKM. The CDR3 consists of 12 residues. The CDR3 sequence: CASSFGAGGQYF. The CDR3 DNA is TGTGCCAGCAGTTTTGGGGCAGGTGGGCAGTATTTT. The full variable domain, in which reference TRBV28 and TRBJ2-3 provide the parts outside the CDR3, is DVKVTQSSRYLVKRTGEKVFLECVQDMDHENMFWYRQDPGLGLRLIYFSYDVKMKEKGDIPEGYSVSREKKERFSLILESASTNQTSMYLCASSFGAGGQYFGPGTRLTVL.

The chain uses TRBV7-9 and TRBJ2-5, with D possibly being TRBD1 (6 bases). Germline V CDR1 and CDR2: SEHNR, FQNEAQ (reference sequence). There are 15 residues in the CDR3. The V end was cut by 5 bases, the J end by 4 bases, with 17 bases between. As DNA, the CDR3 is TGTGCCAGCAGCCCCGGACCTCTCAGGGGAGAGACCCAGTACTTC. Encoded protein: CASSPGPLRGETQYF.

The chain is built from TRBV28 and TRBJ1-4; 12 bases agree with TRBD1. Trimming at V came to 0 bases and at J to 8 bases, leaving 1 base not matched to a gene. CDR1 MDHEN and CDR2 SYDVKM come from the germline V gene. The CDR3 is made up of 15 amino acids. CDR3 amino acids: CASSLWGTGGEKLFF. DNA for the CDR3: TGTGCCAGCAGTTTATGGGGGACAGGGGGCGAAAAACTGTTTTTT.